The 11 T cell receptor beta chains below come from one sample, sequenced in a study of blood T cell repertoires in COVID-19. Assay used: immunoSEQ multiplex PCR; TCRdb lists only in-frame clones, some missing. The sample contains 270,000 or so clones, about 90% of which appear only once. Sequenced material: PBMCs or T cells enriched from blood (not recorded which). The receptors derive from a woman in her twenties or thirties with acute COVID-19.

This rearrangement joins TRBV15 to TRBJ2-1; D may be TRBD1 (6 bases). Germline lookup yields CDR1 LNHNV and CDR2 YYDKDF (reference sequence). The CDR3 length is 15 residues. V was pared by 5 bases and J by 0 bases, with 11 bases between. DNA for the CDR3: TGTGCCACCAGCGAGGGGGTGAGCTCCTACAATGAGCAGTTCTTC. It encodes CATSEGVSSYNEQFF. Using reference TRBV15 and TRBJ2-1 for the parts outside the CDR3, the full variable domain is DAMVIQNPRYQVTQFGKPVTLSCSQTLNHNVMYWYQQKSSQAPKLLFHYYDKDFNNEADTPDNFQSRRPNTSFCFLDIRSPGLGDTAMYLCATSEGVSSYNEQFFGPGTRLTVL.

The chain joins TRBV2 to TRBJ2-7; 8 nucleotides align to TRBD2. After removal of 9 bases from V and 7 bases from J, the junction contained 11 bases not matched to a gene. In germline, CDR1 is SNHLY, CDR2 FYNNEI. CDR3 size: 13 residues. CDR3 sequence reads: CASTMAGGGEQYF. The CDR3 DNA is TGTGCCAGTACTATGGCGGGGGGAGGGGAGCAGTACTTC.

V gene TRBV13 combines with J gene TRBJ1-1, with a possible D match to TRBD1 (6 bases). Germline-derived CDR1 and CDR2 are PRHDT and FYEKMQ (reference sequence). The V gene lost 4 bases and the J gene lost 8 bases, with 8 bases spanning the gap. The CDR3 is 11 amino acids. The CDR3 loop reads CASSYTGEAFF. The CDR3 DNA reads TGTGCCAGCAGCTATACAGGGGAAGCTTTCTTT.

The chain employs TRBV20-1 and TRBJ2-1; 9 nucleotides agree with TRBD2. The CDR3 spans 15 residues. Germline values: CDR1 DFQATT, CDR2 SNEGSKA (reference sequence). Losses at the gene ends were 3 bases for V and 6 bases for J; bases not matched to a gene: 9. The CDR3 sequence: CSASRIAGAPNEQFF. Written as DNA, the CDR3 is TGCAGTGCTAGTAGGATAGCGGGAGCCCCCAATGAGCAGTTCTTC.

V gene TRBV3-1 (or the pseudogene TRBV3-2) combines with J gene TRBJ1-2; D is possibly TRBD1 (6 bases). CDR3 length equals 15 residues. The germline gives CDR1 LGHDT, CDR2 YNNKEL (reference sequence). V was clipped by 1 base and J by 4 bases, with 13 bases between them. The CDR3 sequence: CASSQGAGASYGYTF. Here the CDR3 DNA reads TGTGCCAGCAGCCAAGGGGCAGGGGCGAGCTATGGCTACACCTTC.

This rearrangement joins TRBV6-5 to TRBJ2-2; 8 nucleotides match TRBD1. The germline V gene has CDR1 MNHEY and CDR2 SVGAGI. J lost 3 bases, V lost 8 bases, and 5 bases had no gene match. The CDR3 contains 14 residues. The CDR3 spells CASLTGAHTGELFF. CDR3 DNA: TGTGCCAGCCTGACAGGGGCCCACACCGGGGAGCTGTTTTTT.

This chain connects TRBV19 to TRBJ1-5, with D possibly TRBD1 on 5 matching bases. Trimming removed 2 bases at V and 5 bases at J, with 10 bases between. The CDR3 covers 14 residues. Germline assignment: CDR1 LNHDA and CDR2 SQIVND (reference sequence). CDR3 sequence reads: CASSISGGDQPQHF. The DNA of the CDR3 is TGTGCCAGTAGTATAAGTGGAGGGGATCAGCCCCAGCATTTT.

The chain joins TRBV9 to TRBJ2-1; TRBD2 aligns across 13 bases. This CDR3 is built from 18 residues. V lost 0 bases, J lost 7 bases, and 10 bases stayed unmatched. Germline V gene lookup returns CDR1 SGDLS and CDR2 YYNGEE. The CDR3 DNA sequence: TGTGCCAGCAGCGTAGTCGGGGCACTAGCGGGAGGGCCTAATGAGCAGTTCTTC. Translating gives CASSVVGALAGGPNEQFF.

The chain is built from TRBV7-6 and TRBJ2-2, with a weak D call TRBD2 (6 bases). From germline, CDR1 is SGHVS and CDR2 FNYEAQ. CDR3 size: 16 residues. The V end was cut by 1 base, the J end by 1 base, with 10 bases between. The CDR3 region is CASSLGPSENTGELFF. The CDR3 region has the DNA TGTGCCAGCAGCTTAGGGCCTAGCGAGAACACCGGGGAGCTGTTTTTT.

This clone was seen once. This chain connects TRBV19 to TRBJ2-5; 12 bases align to TRBD2. The CDR3 covers 16 residues. Germline lookup yields CDR1 LNHDA and CDR2 SQIVND (reference sequence). J lost 4 bases, V lost 10 bases, and 13 bases had no gene match. The DNA of the CDR3 is TGTGCCACGGGGGGACTAGCGGGCGGAGACGTAGAGACCCAGTACTTC. This encodes CATGGLAGGDVETQYF.

The chain is built from TRBV7-3 and TRBJ2-2; 7 nucleotides align to TRBD1. This CDR3 has 18 residues. The ends lost 0 bases at V and 6 bases at J; junction bases unmatched: 13. CDR1 and CDR2 from the germline V gene are SGHTA and FQGTGA. The DNA for the CDR3 is TGTGCCAGCAGCTTAACAGGGGGCGCATTTAGTCAGGCCGGGGAGCTGTTTTTT. Translation gives CASSLTGGAFSQAGELFF.